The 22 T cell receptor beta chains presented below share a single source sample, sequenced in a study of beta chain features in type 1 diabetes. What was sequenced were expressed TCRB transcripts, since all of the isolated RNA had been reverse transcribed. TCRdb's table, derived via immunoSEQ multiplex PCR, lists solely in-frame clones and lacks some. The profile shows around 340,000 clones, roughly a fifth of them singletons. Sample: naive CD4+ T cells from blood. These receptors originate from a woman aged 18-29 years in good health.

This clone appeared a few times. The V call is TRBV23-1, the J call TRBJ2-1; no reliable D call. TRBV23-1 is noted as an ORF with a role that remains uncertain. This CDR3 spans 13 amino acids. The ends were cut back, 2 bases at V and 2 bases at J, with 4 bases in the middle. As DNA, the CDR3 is TGCGCCAGCAGTCAACATCCCTACAATGAGCAGTTCTTC. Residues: CASSQHPYNEQFF.

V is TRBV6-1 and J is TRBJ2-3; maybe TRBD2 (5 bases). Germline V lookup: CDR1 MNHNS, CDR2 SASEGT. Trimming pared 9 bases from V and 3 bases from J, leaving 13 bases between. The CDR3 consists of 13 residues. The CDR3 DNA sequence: TGTGCCAGTGCTTTCGAGCGGACAGATACGCAGTATTTT. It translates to CASAFERTDTQYF.

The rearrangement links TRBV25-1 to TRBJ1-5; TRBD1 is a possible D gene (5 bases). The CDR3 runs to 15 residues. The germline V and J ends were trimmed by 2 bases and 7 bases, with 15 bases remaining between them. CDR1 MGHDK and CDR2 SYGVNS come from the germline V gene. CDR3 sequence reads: CASSETGGSGQPQHF. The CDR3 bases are TGTGCCAGCAGTGAAACGGGGGGATCAGGGCAGCCCCAGCATTTT.

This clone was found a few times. In DNA form, the CDR3 reads TGTGCCAGCAGCCCACTAGCGGGGGGGCACGGAGATACGCAGTATTTT. It encodes CASSPLAGGHGDTQYF. The chain recombines TRBV7-3 with TRBJ2-3, with 13 bases fitting TRBD2. Germline V gene data show CDR1 as SGHTA and CDR2 as FQGTGA. The CDR3 runs to 16 residues. Trimming took 5 bases from V and 5 from J; bases not matched to a gene: 7.

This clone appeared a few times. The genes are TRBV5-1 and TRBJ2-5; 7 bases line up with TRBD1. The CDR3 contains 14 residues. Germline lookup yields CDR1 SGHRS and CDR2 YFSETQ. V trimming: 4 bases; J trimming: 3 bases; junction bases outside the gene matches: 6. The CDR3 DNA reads TGCGCCAGCAGCCCCCCCGGGACAGAAGAGACCCAGTACTTC. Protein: CASSPPGTEETQYF.

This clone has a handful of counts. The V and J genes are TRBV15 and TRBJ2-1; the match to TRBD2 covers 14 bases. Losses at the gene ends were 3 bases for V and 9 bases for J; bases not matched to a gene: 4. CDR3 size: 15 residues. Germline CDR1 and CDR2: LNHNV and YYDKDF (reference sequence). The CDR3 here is CATSRGLAGVGEQFF. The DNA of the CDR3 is TGTGCCACCAGCAGGGGACTAGCGGGGGTGGGTGAGCAGTTCTTC.

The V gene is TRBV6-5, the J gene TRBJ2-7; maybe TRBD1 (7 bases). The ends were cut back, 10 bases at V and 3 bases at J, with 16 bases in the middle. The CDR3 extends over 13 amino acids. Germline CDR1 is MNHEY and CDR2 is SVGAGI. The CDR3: CAIGGRGDYEQYF. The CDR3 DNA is TGTGCCATCGGGGGCAGGGGGGACTACGAGCAGTACTTC.

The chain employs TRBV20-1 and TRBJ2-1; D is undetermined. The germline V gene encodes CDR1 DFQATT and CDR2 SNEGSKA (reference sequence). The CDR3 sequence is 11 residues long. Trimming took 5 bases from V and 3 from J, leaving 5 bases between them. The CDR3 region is CSAPGYNEQFF. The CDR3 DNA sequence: TGCAGTGCTCCGGGCTACAATGAGCAGTTCTTC.

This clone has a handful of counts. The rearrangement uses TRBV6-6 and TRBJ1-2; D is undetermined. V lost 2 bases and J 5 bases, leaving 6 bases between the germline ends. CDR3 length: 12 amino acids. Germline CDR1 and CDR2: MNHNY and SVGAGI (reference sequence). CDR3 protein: CASSYPVYGYTF. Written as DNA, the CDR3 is TGTGCCAGCAGTTACCCTGTTTATGGCTACACCTTC.

The CDR3 sequence is CASGYGLRGLPQETQYF. The CDR3, as DNA: TGTGCTAGTGGTTACGGACTAAGAGGTCTCCCTCAAGAGACCCAGTACTTC. The chain employs TRBV12-5 and TRBJ2-5, with D perhaps matching TRBD2 (6 bases). V was pared by 4 bases and J by 2 bases, with 20 bases between. CDR3 size: 17 residues. In germline, CDR1 is LGHNT, CDR2 FRNRAP.

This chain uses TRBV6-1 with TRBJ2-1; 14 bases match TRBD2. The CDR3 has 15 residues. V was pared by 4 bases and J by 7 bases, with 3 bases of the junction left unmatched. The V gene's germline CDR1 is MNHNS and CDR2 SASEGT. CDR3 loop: CASSVRLAGGNEQFF. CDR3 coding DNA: TGTGCCAGCAGTGTAAGACTAGCGGGAGGGAATGAGCAGTTCTTC.

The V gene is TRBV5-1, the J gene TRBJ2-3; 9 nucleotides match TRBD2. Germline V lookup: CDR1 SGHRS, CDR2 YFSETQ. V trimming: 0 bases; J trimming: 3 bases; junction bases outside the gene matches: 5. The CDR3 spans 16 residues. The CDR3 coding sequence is TGCGCCAGCAGCTTGGGTAGCGGGAGTACTACAGATACGCAGTATTTT. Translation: CASSLGSGSTTDTQYF.

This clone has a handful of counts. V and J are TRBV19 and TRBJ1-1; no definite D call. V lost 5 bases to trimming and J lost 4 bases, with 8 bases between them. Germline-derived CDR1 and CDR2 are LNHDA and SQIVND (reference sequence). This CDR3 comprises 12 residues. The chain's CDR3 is CASSWEGTEAFF. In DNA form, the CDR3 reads TGTGCCAGTAGTTGGGAGGGCACTGAAGCTTTCTTT.

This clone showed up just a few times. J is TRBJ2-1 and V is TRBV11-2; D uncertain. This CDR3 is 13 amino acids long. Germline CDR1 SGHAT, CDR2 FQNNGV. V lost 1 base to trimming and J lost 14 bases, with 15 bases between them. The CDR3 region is CASSLAGGQRKFF. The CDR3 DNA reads TGTGCCAGCAGCTTAGCCGGTGGGCAAAGGAAGTTCTTC.

CDR3 sequence reads: CASSRSGYGANYGYTF. The CDR3 DNA sequence: TGTGCCAGCAGTCGAAGCGGTTACGGAGCTAACTATGGCTACACCTTC. This chain connects TRBV7-2 to TRBJ1-2; unclear D gene. This CDR3 region has 16 residues. Germline CDR1 and CDR2: SGHTA and FQGNSA. Trimming took 6 bases from V and 0 from J, leaving 17 bases between them.

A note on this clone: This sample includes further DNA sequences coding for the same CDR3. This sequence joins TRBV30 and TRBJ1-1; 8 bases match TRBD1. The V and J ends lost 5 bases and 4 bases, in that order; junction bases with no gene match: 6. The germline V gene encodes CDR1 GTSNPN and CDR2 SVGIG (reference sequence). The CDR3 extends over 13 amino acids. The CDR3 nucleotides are TGTGCCTGGTCTCAGGGGGCTGGCACTGAAGCTTTCTTT. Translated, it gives CAWSQGAGTEAFF.

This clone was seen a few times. The CDR3 bases are TGTGCCAGCAGTGAAGCGTCCAGCGGGAGATGGTACGAGCAGTACTTC. Encoded protein: CASSEASSGRWYEQYF. The chain recombines TRBV6-1 with TRBJ2-7; TRBD2 aligns across 8 bases. Germline V CDR1 and CDR2: MNHNS, SASEGT. The ends lost 0 bases at V and 4 bases at J; junction bases unmatched: 8. This CDR3 spans 16 amino acids.

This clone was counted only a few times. The CDR3 nucleotides read TGTGCCTGGAGTGTAGGACAGGGCCAGGGGGAGACCCAGTACTTC. Translation: CAWSVGQGQGETQYF. The V gene is TRBV30, the J gene TRBJ2-5; 8 positions match TRBD1. With 0 bases clipped from V and 5 bases from J, the junction kept 8 bases outside the gene matches. This CDR3 has 15 residues. Germline lookup yields CDR1 GTSNPN and CDR2 SVGIG (reference sequence).

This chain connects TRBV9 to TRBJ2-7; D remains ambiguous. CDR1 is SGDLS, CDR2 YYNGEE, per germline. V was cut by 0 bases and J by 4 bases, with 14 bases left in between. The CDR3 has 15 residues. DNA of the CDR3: TGTGCCAGCAGCGTAGGGCCCACCTTCGAATACGAGCAGTACTTC. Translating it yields CASSVGPTFEYEQYF. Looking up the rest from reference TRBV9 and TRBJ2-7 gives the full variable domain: DSGVTQTPKHLITATGQRVTLRCSPRSGDLSVYWYQQSLDQGLQFLIQYYNGEERAKGNILERFSAQQFPDLHSELNLSSLELGDSALYFCASSVGPTFEYEQYFGPGTRLTVT.

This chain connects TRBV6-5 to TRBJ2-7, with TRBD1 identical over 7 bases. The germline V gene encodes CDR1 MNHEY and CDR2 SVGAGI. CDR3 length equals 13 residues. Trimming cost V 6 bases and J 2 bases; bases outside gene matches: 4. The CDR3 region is CASSLGQTYEQYF. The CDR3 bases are TGTGCCAGCAGCTTGGGACAGACCTACGAGCAGTACTTC.

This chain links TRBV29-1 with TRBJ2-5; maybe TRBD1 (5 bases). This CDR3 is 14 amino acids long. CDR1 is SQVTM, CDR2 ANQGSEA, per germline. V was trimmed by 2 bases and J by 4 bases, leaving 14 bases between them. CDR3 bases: TGCAGCGTTGAACCGCAGGGTAGCCGAGAGACCCAGTACTTC. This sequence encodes CSVEPQGSRETQYF.

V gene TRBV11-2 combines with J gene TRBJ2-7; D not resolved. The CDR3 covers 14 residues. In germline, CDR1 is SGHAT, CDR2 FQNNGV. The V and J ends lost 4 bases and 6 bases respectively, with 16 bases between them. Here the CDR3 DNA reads TGTGCCAGCAGCTCAAACCCTACACGGGTCGAGCAGTACTTC. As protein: CASSSNPTRVEQYF.